This T cell receptor beta chain was found in a study of CD8 T cells in Susac syndrome (dated by TCRdb to the late 2010s). Turning to the overall study: Among the Susac syndrome patients who were sequenced, clinically active disease was present in six and clinical remission was observed in about eight. Whether CD8+ T cell activation and differentiation in Susac syndrome was antigen driven was tested using repertoire sequencing. At the time of blood withdrawal, Susac syndrome patients were either therapy-naive, taking corticosteroids (with some also receiving IVIg), or on IVIg alone. Beyond this particular receptor, the publication reports: The study acknowledged that relatively few individuals were included in the TCR sequencing and HLA analysis. In the CD4+ T cell repertoire of Susac syndrome patients, clonal expansion was not detected.

Points on this clonotype: Its antigen is still unknown. Base quality data are lacking; no much larger clone is found one base away.

Peripheral blood CD8+ and CD4+ T cells from healthy donors, Susac syndrome patients and multiple sclerosis patients were profiled using high-throughput TCR beta sequencing. Susac syndrome patients met recently defined diagnostic criteria for definite or probable disease. Bulk CD8+ and CD4+ T cells were purified by magnetic negative isolation, while CD8+ TEMRA cells were enriched using FACS. Blood was collected in EDTA tubes and processed within 24 hours, with PBMCs isolated through density gradient centrifugation. PBMCs intended for TCR sequencing were cryopreserved in liquid nitrogen and thawed later in a water bath at 37 degrees C. Purity of sorted or isolated CD4+, CD8+ and CD8+ TEMRA cells was at least 90%. V loses 8 bases, J loses 3 bases, and the germline ends lie 11 bases apart. CDR1 and CDR2, looked up from the germline V gene, are MNHEY and SVGEGT. The CDR3 covers 12 residues, taking in both the cysteine and the phenylalanine. The kept DNA is CDR3 alone, 36 bases in frame from the first base.

RNA was extracted with the RNeasy kit and 0.5 to 1 ug was reverse transcribed using random hexamers. The immunoSEQ multiplex PCR assay, covering 54 Vbeta and 13 Jbeta segments, was used to amplify TCR beta CDR3 regions. To correct PCR amplification bias, a synthetic template baseline was used for both primer optimization and computational correction. The study's processing was this. Only productive sequences were kept, with reads annotated to V, D and J genes according to IMGT and analyzed in immunoSEQ Analyzer. Clonality was computed as one minus Shannon entropy normalized by log2 of the number of productive unique sequences. Public and private clones were assessed among the 100 most prevalent clones of each patient and control. Clones were defined as Susac-specific when absent from the healthy and MS cohorts, from fewer than 1,200 published viral clones and from other ImmuneACCESS disease sequences. TCRdb itself trimmed the public reads at Q25 with fastp, ran MiXCR and retained productive beta chains. Rows are unified per CDR3 protein, each entry keeping the most common DNA and genes. TCRdb, rather than the study authors, made the V and J calls. For this sample the table gives 170,000 or so distinct CDR3 sequences, of which approximately 94% were detected only once. In total, the top ten clones hold 0.12% of the sample.

This clonotype was obtained from a human donor with Susac syndrome. This sequence uses TRBV6-2 or TRBV6-3 and TRBJ2-7, with a tentative D call of TRBD1 or TRBD2, each matching 6 bases. Sequenced input: CD4+ T cells from PBMCs. The nucleotide sequence reads as follows: TGTGCCAGCCGACAGGACTACTACGAGCAGTACTTC. Its product reads: CASRQDYYEQYF.